This TCR beta chain was identified in a study of regulatory T cells in long-lasting Graves disease. V dropped 6 bases and J dropped 3; count of bases not matched to a gene: 15. CDR3 length equals 17 residues. Germline V gene data show CDR1 as SGHDN and CDR2 as FVKESK. As for time point: newly diagnosed GD, antithyroid drugs for less than 3 months. Following extraction of RNA from PBMCs, that RNA was used to make the TCR library. The authors built TCR beta libraries using iRepertoire HTBI primers and Arm-PCR of CDR3 regions. Each CDR3 protein gets one entry after TCRdb re-called the multiplex PCR reads with MiXCR. This sample has approximately 470,000 distinct CDR3 sequences, with about a sixth found just once. Another study also made use of these data, one on T cells in Graves' hyperthyroidism and ophthalmopathy.

The chain recombines TRBV14 with TRBJ2-7; TRBD2 matches 9 bases. This TCR was sampled from a man between 35 and 55 years old with Graves disease. The source material was peripheral blood mononuclear cells (PBMCs), sampled at new diagnosis, from a patient treated with antithyroid drugs. The DNA for the CDR3 is TGTGCCAGCAGAACCCTTAGCGGGAGACCGGTAAACTACGAGCAGTACTTC. This encodes CASRTLSGRPVNYEQYF.